These 30 T cell receptor beta chains were all obtained from the same sample, sequenced in a study of breast tumors, draining lymph nodes, adjacent tissues. TCRdb recomputed calls from the multiplex PCR reads with MiXCR, one row per CDR3 protein. The sample has under 85,000 distinct CDR3 sequences, under 25% seen once. Axillary draining lymph nodes of breast cancer patients supplied the node samples. Sequencing was performed on axillary lymph node tissue. The receptors derive from a female donor with breast cancer. Some clones in this sample may be carry-over from other donors' samples.

In its sample, this clonotype was seen many times. The chain recombines TRBV12-3 or TRBV12-4 with TRBJ2-2; TRBD1 matches at 8 bases. This CDR3 comprises 16 residues. Trimming cost V 7 bases and J 2 bases; bases outside gene matches: 9. In DNA form, the CDR3 reads TGTGCCAGCAACCTGTTGGGACAGGTAAACACCGGGGAGCTGTTTTTT. Protein: CASNLLGQVNTGELFF.

The sample holds many counts of this clonotype. The J gene is TRBJ2-1, the V gene TRBV29-1; no clear D gene. Germline V gene data show CDR1 as SQVTM and CDR2 as ANQGSEA. The CDR3 sequence is 12 residues long. The ends were cut back, 2 bases at V and 6 bases at J, with 8 bases in the middle. The CDR3 here is CSVERETNEQFF. The CDR3 DNA sequence: TGCAGCGTTGAACGTGAGACCAATGAGCAGTTCTTC.

This clonotype was observed once. The CDR3 does not end in the conserved phenylalanine or tryptophan, so this is likely a read error. The genes are TRBV20-1 and TRBJ2-1; 15 nucleotides align to TRBD2. CDR3 length equals 15 residues. The germline gives CDR1 DFQATT, CDR2 SNEGSKA (reference sequence). With V trimmed by 4 bases and J by 8 bases, 6 bases remained unmatched. CDR3 residues: CSATTGLAGGHEQFL. For the CDR3, the DNA is TGCAGTGCTACCACGGGACTAGCGGGAGGCCATGAGCAGTTCCTC.

This clonotype was detected many times. The chain recombines TRBV7-9 with TRBJ2-3, with TRBD2 matching 7 bases. Germline values: CDR1 SEHNR, CDR2 FQNEAQ (reference sequence). The CDR3 covers 15 residues. V was pared by 5 bases and J by 3 bases, with 8 bases of the junction left unmatched. In DNA form, the CDR3 reads TGTGCCAGCAGCCCCGGACTAGGTGGGACAGATACGCAGTATTTT. It translates to CASSPGLGGTDTQYF.

This clonotype was picked up many times. The gene calls are TRBV6-5 and TRBJ2-1; D is ambiguous. V was trimmed by 0 bases and J by 5 bases, leaving 8 bases between them. The germline V gene has CDR1 MNHEY and CDR2 SVGAGI. The CDR3 contains 14 residues. This chain's CDR3 is CASSYSKQNNEQFF. CDR3 DNA: TGTGCCAGCAGTTACTCCAAACAGAACAATGAGCAGTTCTTC.

This clonotype was seen many times. This rearrangement joins TRBV5-4 to TRBJ2-7, with 8 nucleotides matching TRBD1. This CDR3 has 13 amino acids. CDR1 SGHNT and CDR2 YYREEE come from the germline V gene (reference sequence). V trimming: 3 bases; J trimming: 3 bases; junction bases outside the gene matches: 2. The CDR3 spells CASSSGTGYEQYF. The DNA of the CDR3 is TGTGCCAGCAGCTCCGGGACAGGCTACGAGCAGTACTTC.

This clonotype has more than one count but fewer than ten. This chain's CDR3 is CASSPPVRGTYNEQFF. The CDR3 region has the DNA TGTGCCAGCAGCCCCCCGGTCCGGGGAACCTACAATGAGCAGTTCTTC. The J gene is TRBJ2-1, the V gene TRBV7-6; D is perhaps TRBD2 (5 bases). CDR1 is SGHVS, CDR2 FNYEAQ, per germline. The CDR3 length is 16 residues. V lost 5 bases and J lost 2, with 16 bases in between.

This clonotype was counted at least ten times. V gene TRBV2 combines with J gene TRBJ2-7, with D hard to call. Germline CDR1 reads SNHLY; CDR2 reads FYNNEI. This CDR3 contains 12 residues. Between the trimmed V and J ends, which lost 6 bases and 1 base, there was a span of 7 bases. Written as DNA, the CDR3 is TGTGCCAGCAGGCTCGATTCCTACGAGCAGTACTTC. The encoded protein is CASRLDSYEQYF.

There are many counts of this clonotype. The chain carries TRBV4-2 and TRBJ2-7; 16 bases are shared with TRBD2. Losses at the gene ends were 4 bases for V and 0 bases for J; bases not matched to a gene: 3. Germline lookup yields CDR1 LGHNA and CDR2 YNFKEQ. The length of the CDR3 is 17 residues. The CDR3 coding sequence is TGTGCCAGCAGCCCTGGGACTAGCGGGAGGGCCTCCTACGAGCAGTACTTC. Translated, it gives CASSPGTSGRASYEQYF.

The table lists this clonotype with many counts. The chain has TRBV7-9 and TRBJ2-3; 13 bases are shared with TRBD2. CDR1 is SEHNR, CDR2 FQNEAQ, per germline (reference sequence). Trimming at V came to 5 bases and at J to 4 bases, leaving 3 bases not matched to a gene. The CDR3 sequence is 15 residues long. The CDR3 coding sequence is TGTGCCAGCAGCCTCGGACTAGCGGGAGCAGATACGCAGTATTTT. Protein product: CASSLGLAGADTQYF.

This clonotype has a count of ten or more. V gene TRBV11-3 combines with J gene TRBJ1-4; D perhaps matches TRBD1 (6 bases). Germline values: CDR1 SGHNT, CDR2 YENEEA. Trimming took off 3 bases at V and 5 bases at J, with 13 bases between the two ends. The CDR3 has 15 residues. The CDR3 here is CASSFGVRGNEKLFF. The CDR3 DNA reads TGTGCCAGCAGCTTTGGGGTGAGGGGGAATGAAAAACTGTTTTTT.

The chain links TRBV2 to TRBJ1-1, with D perhaps matching TRBD1 (6 bases). CDR1 is SNHLY and CDR2 is FYNNEI in the germline V gene. CDR3 size: 15 residues. Trimming pared 4 bases from V and 2 bases from J, leaving 14 bases between. In DNA, the CDR3 is TGTGCCAGCAGTGTCAGACAGGTAACCAACACTGAAGCTTTCTTT. It encodes CASSVRQVTNTEAFF.

This clonotype was seen ten or more times. This chain uses TRBV19 with TRBJ2-7; D uncertain. Germline assignment: CDR1 LNHDA and CDR2 SQIVND (reference sequence). V lost 1 base and J 2 bases, leaving 6 bases between the germline ends. The length of the CDR3 is 13 residues. The CDR3 DNA is TGTGCCAGTAGTATAGGACCCGCCTACGAGCAGTACTTC. Amino acid sequence: CASSIGPAYEQYF.

There are many counts of this clonotype. This sequence joins TRBV7-9 and TRBJ2-5; TRBD2 agrees at 10 bases. The CDR3 loop spans 15 amino acids. The germline gives CDR1 SEHNR, CDR2 FQNEAQ (reference sequence). J was trimmed by 3 bases and V by 4 bases; bases with no gene match: 5. CDR3 DNA: TGTGCCAGCAGCTATTGGACTAGCGGAGAAGAGACCCAGTACTTC. Amino acid sequence: CASSYWTSGEETQYF.

This clonotype was seen many times. The chain carries TRBV5-1 and TRBJ2-2; D is unresolved. The germline gives CDR1 SGHRS, CDR2 YFSETQ. There are 13 residues in the CDR3. V lost 0 bases and J lost 2, with 2 bases in between. The CDR3 here is CASSLGNTGELFF. CDR3 sequence (DNA): TGCGCCAGCAGCTTGGGCAACACCGGGGAGCTGTTTTTT. The full variable domain, in which reference TRBV5-1 and TRBJ2-2 provide the parts outside the CDR3, is KAGVTQTPRYLIKTRGQQVTLSCSPISGHRSVSWYQQTPGQGLQFLFEYFSETQRNKGNFPGRFSGRQFSNSRSEMNVSTLELGDSALYLCASSLGNTGELFFGEGSRLTVL.

The rearrangement links TRBV27 to TRBJ2-7, with 8 bases that match TRBD1. This CDR3 region has 14 residues. The ends lost 6 bases at V and 3 bases at J; junction bases unmatched: 7. The V gene's germline CDR1 is MNHEY and CDR2 SMNVEV (reference sequence). CDR3 coding DNA: TGTGCCAGCAGACCACGGACAGGGAGCTACGAGCAGTACTTC. This sequence encodes CASRPRTGSYEQYF.

This clonotype came up many times. This sequence joins TRBV4-3 and TRBJ2-7; tentatively, D is TRBD1 (5 bases). Trimming pared 0 bases from V and 2 bases from J, leaving 14 bases between. The CDR3 sequence is 16 residues long. Germline assignment: CDR1 LGHNA and CDR2 YSLEER. The CDR3 region is CASSQDRQGPTYEQYF. DNA for the CDR3: TGCGCCAGCAGCCAAGATCGGCAGGGCCCTACCTACGAGCAGTACTTC.

In this sample, this clonotype turned up many times. The chain has TRBV2 and TRBJ1-6, with no clear D. Germline assignment: CDR1 SNHLY and CDR2 FYNNEI. The CDR3 is 15 residues long. V was trimmed by 8 bases and J by 0 bases, leaving 11 bases between them. CDR3 region: CASRTESSYNSPLHF. The CDR3, as DNA: TGTGCCAGCCGGACGGAGAGCTCCTATAATTCACCCCTCCACTTT.

This clonotype was counted many times. The J gene is TRBJ2-5, the V gene TRBV7-3; D assignment may be TRBD1 or TRBD2 (7 bases each). The CDR3 contains 15 residues. V gave up 1 base and J gave up 5 bases, with 14 bases separating them. Germline assignment: CDR1 SGHTA and CDR2 FQGTGA. The CDR3 DNA is TGTGCCAGCAGCTTAAGGGGAGGGACAGAGGAGACCCAGTACTTC. Its protein product is CASSLRGGTEETQYF.

This clonotype has at least ten counts. V is TRBV7-3 and J is TRBJ2-6; maybe TRBD2 (5 bases). V lost 5 bases and J lost 0, with 11 bases in between. CDR1 is SGHTA and CDR2 is FQGTGA in the germline V gene. The CDR3 runs to 16 residues. In DNA form, the CDR3 reads TGTGCCAGCAGCCCCGGAGGAGGCTCTGGGGCCAACGTCCTGACTTTC. It is translated as CASSPGGGSGANVLTF.

Concerning this clonotype: A much larger clone sits a single nucleotide away, making a read error possible. The rearrangement joins TRBV6-5 to TRBJ1-5; TRBD1 aligns across 8 bases. CDR3 length equals 14 residues. Germline lookup yields CDR1 MNHEY and CDR2 SVGAGI. Here the CDR3 DNA reads TGTGCCAGCAGCCCCAGGGGGCGGAATCAGCCCCGGCATTTT. Its protein product is CASSPRGRNQPRHF.

This clonotype was counted at least ten times. This chain uses TRBV10-1 with TRBJ2-7, with 12 bases that match TRBD1. With V trimmed by 6 bases and J by 6 bases, 9 bases remained unmatched. CDR1 is WNHNN, CDR2 SYGVQD, per germline (reference sequence). The CDR3 is 15 amino acids. The CDR3 nucleotides read TGCGCCAGCAGATCGACCGGGACAGGGGGCTCCGAGCAGTACTTC. Translated, it gives CASRSTGTGGSEQYF.

This clonotype was counted at least ten times. This rearrangement joins TRBV7-9 to TRBJ2-1; D is uncertain. The germline gives CDR1 SEHNR, CDR2 FQNEAQ (reference sequence). The length of the CDR3 is 14 residues. V was cut by 8 bases and J by 4 bases, with 15 bases left in between. As DNA, the CDR3 is TGTGCCAGCTCCAGGACCGACCTTTACAATGAGCAGTTCTTC. Translation: CASSRTDLYNEQFF.

In its sample, this clonotype was seen many times. The V and J genes are TRBV19 and TRBJ2-1; no reliable D call. CDR1 and CDR2 from the germline V gene are LNHDA and SQIVND (reference sequence). The V gene lost 3 bases and the J gene lost 8 bases, with 8 bases spanning the gap. The CDR3 sequence is 12 residues long. In DNA form, the CDR3 reads TGTGCCAGTAGTATGACTGGGGATGAGCAGTTCTTC. Translation gives CASSMTGDEQFF.

This clonotype turned up a few times. The chain uses TRBV3-1 and TRBJ1-5; perhaps TRBD1 as D (6 bases). The V end was cut by 6 bases, the J end by 4 bases, with 7 bases between. Looked up from germline, CDR1 is LGHDT and CDR2 is YNNKEL (reference sequence). The CDR3 runs 12 residues. The CDR3 DNA reads TGTGCCAGCAGTACAGGGAATCAGCCCCAGCATTTT. Its protein is CASSTGNQPQHF.

The V gene is TRBV3-1, the J gene TRBJ2-7, with 8 nucleotides matching TRBD2. The germline gives CDR1 LGHDT, CDR2 YNNKEL (reference sequence). The trim removed 2 bases at V and 6 bases at J, leaving 9 bases unmatched. CDR3 length equals 15 residues. CDR3 sequence (DNA): TGTGCCAGCAGCCAAATACTAGCGGAGATAGGCGAGCAGTACTTC. Amino acids: CASSQILAEIGEQYF.

This clonotype was recorded many times. The J gene is TRBJ2-1, the V gene TRBV11-2, with D perhaps TRBD2 (5 bases). V lost 5 bases and J lost 0, with 11 bases in between. The CDR3 is made up of 15 amino acids. CDR1 SGHAT and CDR2 FQNNGV come from the germline V gene. The CDR3 loop reads CASSPITSSYNEQFF. The DNA for the CDR3 is TGTGCCAGCAGCCCAATCACTAGCTCCTACAATGAGCAGTTCTTC.

Many counts were recorded for this clonotype. The V gene is TRBV7-2, the J gene TRBJ2-1, with 7 nucleotides matching TRBD2. Per germline, CDR1 SGHTA and CDR2 FQGNSA. Trimming took 1 base from V and 3 from J; bases not matched to a gene: 12. This CDR3 region has 18 residues. The CDR3 DNA reads as TGTGCCAGCAGCTTAGGTGGGGGGGTCGGGAAGGGCTACAATGAGCAGTTCTTC. Its protein product is CASSLGGGVGKGYNEQFF.

This clonotype was seen at least ten times. The rearrangement links TRBV2 to TRBJ2-1, with 12 bases identical to TRBD2. The ends lost 6 bases at V and 4 bases at J; junction bases unmatched: 13. Germline V gives CDR1 SNHLY, CDR2 FYNNEI. This CDR3 region has 18 residues. The CDR3 nucleotides read TGTGCCAGCAGACCCGGACTAGCGGGAATTCGCCAATACAATGAGCAGTTCTTC. It codes for CASRPGLAGIRQYNEQFF.

For this clonotype: This may arise from a read error, as a much more abundant clone is one base away. The rearrangement joins TRBV19 to TRBJ2-5; 9 nucleotides match TRBD2. Germline V gene lookup returns CDR1 LNHDA and CDR2 SQIVND (reference sequence). V shed 5 bases, J shed 2 bases, and the junction held 18 bases outside the gene matches. The CDR3 length is 19 residues. DNA for the CDR3: TGTGCCAGTAGTGGGATGGGTGGCGGGAGGGCCTTTGCACAAGAGACCCAGTACTTC. Translation gives CASSGMGGGRAFAQETQYF.